The 27 T cell receptor beta chains presented below share a single source sample, sequenced in a study of OX40 agonist ivuxolimab in advanced cancers. Method: immunoSEQ multiplex PCR; TCRdb's copy keeps in-frame clones and lacks some. The sample has about 22,000 clones, 84% seen once. This specimen consisted of CD4+ or CD8+ T cells sorted from blood, obtained in a trial of the OX40 agonist ivuxolimab. The receptors derive from an adult with an advanced solid tumor such as melanoma, head and neck, liver or kidney cancer.

The gene calls are TRBV30 and TRBJ2-3, with D uncertain. V was cut by 2 bases and J by 2 bases, with 5 bases left in between. This CDR3 is 12 amino acids long. Germline-derived CDR1 and CDR2 are GTSNPN and SVGIG (reference sequence). CDR3 amino acids: CAWSYITDTQYF. The CDR3 DNA is TGTGCCTGGAGTTATATCACAGATACGCAGTATTTT.

The chain recombines TRBV9 with TRBJ2-7; D is possibly TRBD1 (5 bases). Germline V gene sequence: CDR1 SGDLS, CDR2 YYNGEE. V shed 1 base and J shed 6 bases, with 11 bases lying between them. The CDR3 is made up of 13 amino acids. The CDR3 DNA reads as TGTGCCAGCAGCGTATCAGGGCTGGGCGAGCAGTACTTC. Protein sequence: CASSVSGLGEQYF. The whole variable domain, remainder taken from reference TRBV9 and TRBJ2-7, is DSGVTQTPKHLITATGQRVTLRCSPRSGDLSVYWYQQSLDQGLQFLIQYYNGEERAKGNILERFSAQQFPDLHSELNLSSLELGDSALYFCASSVSGLGEQYFGPGTRLTVT.

The rearrangement uses TRBV7-7 and TRBJ2-5; 7 bases fit TRBD2. The CDR3 is 15 amino acids. V trimming: 1 base; J trimming: 2 bases; junction bases outside the gene matches: 4. Germline CDR1 is SSHAT and CDR2 is FNYEAQ (reference sequence). In DNA form, the CDR3 reads TGTGCCAGCAGCTTAGGGGGAGGGTTACAAGAGACCCAGTACTTC. Translation gives CASSLGGGLQETQYF.

The chain links TRBV11-2 to TRBJ1-1; a weak D match, TRBD1 (5 bases). This CDR3 contains 14 residues. V was clipped by 4 bases and J by 6 bases, with 15 bases between them. Germline loops: CDR1 SGHAT, CDR2 FQNNGV. The CDR3 loop reads CASSSRAGTAEAFF. CDR3 nucleotides: TGTGCCAGCAGCTCTCGAGCAGGGACCGCTGAAGCTTTCTTT.

The chain links TRBV14 to TRBJ2-1; a possible D gene is TRBD2 (6 bases). Germline CDR1 is SGHDN and CDR2 is FVKESK. The CDR3 consists of 14 residues. Trimming shortened V by 8 bases and J by 5 bases, and 16 bases separated the two germline ends. Here the CDR3 reads CASGWGGVNNEQFF. DNA for the CDR3: TGTGCCAGCGGGTGGGGCGGGGTCAACAATGAGCAGTTCTTC.

V is TRBV27 and J is TRBJ2-1; D not resolved. Trimming shortened V by 9 bases and J by 6 bases, and 9 bases separated the two germline ends. The CDR3 covers 11 residues. Germline V gene lookup returns CDR1 MNHEY and CDR2 SMNVEV (reference sequence). Here the CDR3 reads CASGDLNEQFF. The CDR3 DNA follows: TGTGCCAGTGGAGACCTCAATGAGCAGTTCTTC.

V usage is TRBV5-5 and J usage is TRBJ2-7, with TRBD1 matching over 9 bases. V was pared by 0 bases and J by 2 bases, with 6 bases of the junction left unmatched. Germline V lookup: CDR1 SGHKS, CDR2 YYEKEE (reference sequence). There are 16 residues in the CDR3. As DNA, the CDR3 is TGTGCCAGCAGCTTGGCCCCGACAGGGGGTGCCTACGAGCAGTACTTC. Its translation: CASSLAPTGGAYEQYF.

A note on this clone: Only one base separates this from a far larger clonotype, so it likely reflects a read error. In DNA form, the CDR3 reads TGTGCCAGCAGCTTAGCGCGGGACAATTCACCCCTCCACTTC. It encodes CASSLARDNSPLHF. The chain links TRBV13 to TRBJ2-7; D may correspond to TRBD1 or TRBD2 (6 bases each). The germline CDR1 and CDR2 sequences are PRHDT and FYEKMQ (reference sequence). This CDR3 region has 14 residues.

This clone appeared a single time. The chain combines TRBV27 with TRBJ2-1; 7 bases line up with TRBD1. CDR3 length equals 17 residues. V shed 6 bases, J shed 3 bases, and the junction held 14 bases outside the gene matches. CDR1 and CDR2 from the germline V gene are MNHEY and SMNVEV (reference sequence). CDR3 DNA sequence: TGTGCCAGCAGCTTCGCCGGGACAGCTTTGGGCTACAATGAGCAGTTCTTC. It specifies CASSFAGTALGYNEQFF.

V is TRBV2 and J is TRBJ2-2; D is perhaps TRBD1 or TRBD2 (5 bases each). The CDR3 loop spans 14 amino acids. Germline V gives CDR1 SNHLY, CDR2 FYNNEI. Trimming removed 3 bases at V and 1 base at J, with 6 bases between. DNA for the CDR3: TGTGCCAGCAGTGATGGGGGGAACACCGGGGAGCTGTTTTTT. Protein: CASSDGGNTGELFF.

This chain joins TRBV2 and TRBJ2-1; D ambiguous. The CDR3 consists of 15 residues. The V gene lost 6 bases and the J gene lost 10 bases, with 22 bases spanning the gap. Looked up from germline, CDR1 is SNHLY and CDR2 is FYNNEI. CDR3 coding DNA: TGTGCCAGCAGCCCACCGACCATCCACAGCGCGGAGCAGTTCTTC. It translates to CASSPPTIHSAEQFF.

A single count supports this clone. CDR3 amino acids: CASSPWGRGRTEAFF. The CDR3, as DNA: TGTGCCAGCAGCCCTTGGGGGAGGGGGAGAACTGAAGCTTTCTTT. The chain recombines TRBV5-6 with TRBJ1-1; tentative D call: TRBD1 (6 bases). This CDR3 region has 15 residues. V dropped 4 bases and J dropped 5 bases, with 18 bases sitting between them. Germline lookup yields CDR1 SGHDT and CDR2 YYEEEE.

V and J are TRBV9 and TRBJ1-1, with 11 bases identical to TRBD1. This CDR3 is 15 amino acids long. Germline V gene lookup returns CDR1 SGDLS and CDR2 YYNGEE. V gave up 3 bases and J gave up 6 bases; unmatched junction bases: 7. CDR3 coding DNA: TGTGCCAGCAGCGCATCCGGGACAGGGGGGTCTGAAGCTTTCTTT. It codes for CASSASGTGGSEAFF.

This chain links TRBV6-6 with TRBJ2-5; tentatively, D is TRBD2 (6 bases). The CDR3 consists of 15 residues. Germline-derived CDR1 and CDR2 are MNHNY and SVGAGI (reference sequence). The V gene lost 5 bases and the J gene lost 5 bases, with 18 bases spanning the gap. DNA of the CDR3: TGTGCCAGCAGTCCCGGGACTGCTCCCTCGGAGACCCAGTACTTC. Its translation is CASSPGTAPSETQYF.

The chain is built from TRBV4-3 and TRBJ2-3; D might be TRBD2 (5 bases). V was pared by 2 bases and J by 6 bases, with 18 bases between. CDR1 and CDR2 from the germline V gene are LGHNA and YSLEER. The CDR3 runs to 16 residues. The CDR3 here is CASSQTWDSGGDTQYF. In nucleotides, the CDR3 is TGCGCCAGCAGCCAAACATGGGATTCTGGCGGGGATACGCAGTATTTT.

V usage is TRBV5-8 and J usage is TRBJ2-1; 14 bases are shared with TRBD2. The length of the CDR3 is 15 residues. V was pared by 6 bases and J by 7 bases, with 6 bases of the junction left unmatched. Looked up from germline, CDR1 is SGHTS and CDR2 is YDEGEE. CDR3 sequence reads: CASNPTSGGVNEQFF. The CDR3 DNA reads as TGTGCCAGCAACCCGACTAGCGGGGGGGTGAATGAGCAGTTCTTC.

The chain is built from TRBV6-6 and TRBJ1-2; TRBD1 matches 7 bases. Per germline, CDR1 MNHNY and CDR2 SVGAGI (reference sequence). Unmatched junction bases numbered 10, after V lost 6 bases and J lost 0 bases. This CDR3 is 16 amino acids long. CDR3 DNA sequence: TGTGCCAGCAGCAAAGCGGCGGGACAGACTAACTATGGCTACACCTTC. This translates into CASSKAAGQTNYGYTF.

The sample holds a few counts of this clone. The rearrangement uses TRBV9 and TRBJ2-1; possible D gene TRBD1, 6 bases. The germline gives CDR1 SGDLS, CDR2 YYNGEE. The CDR3 has 15 amino acids. Trimming pared 2 bases from V and 3 bases from J, leaving 12 bases between. The DNA for the CDR3 is TGTGCCAGCAGCGTTCAGGGGTCCGACTACAATGAGCAGTTCTTC. This encodes CASSVQGSDYNEQFF.

The V call is TRBV28, the J call TRBJ1-1; unclear D gene. Trimming removed 4 bases from V and 3 bases from J, with 12 bases in between. Germline V CDR1 and CDR2: MDHEN, SYDVKM. This CDR3 is built from 14 residues. This CDR3 is CASSSVPGDTEAFF. As DNA, the CDR3 is TGTGCCAGCAGTTCGGTCCCCGGGGACACTGAAGCTTTCTTT.

The chain links TRBV4-3 to TRBJ1-2; D might be TRBD1 (5 bases). The CDR3 has 17 residues. CDR1 is LGHNA and CDR2 is YSLEER in the germline V gene. Trimming left V 0 bases short and J 5 bases short, with 19 bases between. The CDR3 spells CASSQDLGTGGGYGYTF. The CDR3 coding sequence is TGCGCCAGCAGCCAAGACTTGGGAACAGGTGGGGGGTATGGCTACACCTTC.

The chain employs TRBV25-1 and TRBJ1-1; D not certain. Germline lookup yields CDR1 MGHDK and CDR2 SYGVNS. Between the trimmed V and J ends, which lost 5 bases and 4 bases, there was a span of 14 bases. This CDR3 is built from 14 residues. CDR3 nucleotides: TGTGCCAGCAGTCACCGGGGTCGGGTCACTGAAGCTTTCTTT. Protein product: CASSHRGRVTEAFF.

The rearrangement links TRBV10-1 to TRBJ1-2; 9 nucleotides align to TRBD1. The CDR3 length is 12 residues. The germline V gene has CDR1 WNHNN and CDR2 SYGVQD (reference sequence). V lost 8 bases to trimming and J lost 8 bases; unmatched junction nucleotides: 6. The CDR3 loop reads CASSGQGRGYTF. The CDR3 DNA reads as TGCGCCAGCTCGGGACAGGGTAGGGGCTACACCTTC.

The chain employs TRBV5-1 and TRBJ2-4; 13 nucleotides agree with TRBD2. The CDR3 is 18 amino acids. Germline loops: CDR1 SGHRS, CDR2 YFSETQ. V shed 4 bases and J 0 bases; nucleotides not matched to a gene: 7. The CDR3 nucleotides are TGCGCCAGCAGCGACGGACTAGCGGGGGTCCTAGCCAAAAACATTCAGTACTTC. It specifies CASSDGLAGVLAKNIQYF.

The rearrangement links TRBV5-3 to TRBJ2-7; weak D call: TRBD2 (6 bases). TRBV5-3 is identified as an open reading frame with a role that is uncertain. Trimming stripped 3 bases from V and 9 bases from J, with 16 bases between. The CDR3 runs to 13 residues. CDR3 amino acids: CARSSRGLVGQYF. CDR3 DNA sequence: TGTGCCAGAAGCTCGCGGGGCCTTGTTGGGCAGTACTTC.

This clone was observed once. The gene calls are TRBV28 and TRBJ1-4; tentatively, D is TRBD1 (5 bases). The CDR3 spans 17 residues. Trimming cost V 3 bases and J 6 bases, with 20 bases left between them. The germline CDR1 and CDR2 sequences are MDHEN and SYDVKM. The DNA of the CDR3 is TGTGCCAGCAGTTTTGCCATCGGGCAGGGAAAGCATGAAAAACTGTTTTTT. Translation: CASSFAIGQGKHEKLFF. The entire variable domain, with the rest obtained from reference TRBV28 and TRBJ1-4, is as follows: DVKVTQSSRYLVKRTGEKVFLECVQDMDHENMFWYRQDPGLGLRLIYFSYDVKMKEKGDIPEGYSVSREKKERFSLILESASTNQTSMYLCASSFAIGQGKHEKLFFGSGTQLSVL.

The chain employs TRBV5-4 and TRBJ2-7; TRBD2 might be the D (5 bases). This CDR3 is built from 14 residues. Per germline, CDR1 SGHNT and CDR2 YYREEE (reference sequence). Trimming shortened V by 3 bases and J by 5 bases, and 15 bases separated the two germline ends. CDR3 sequence reads: CASSSAGEYDEQYF. The CDR3 nucleotides are TGTGCCAGCAGCTCCGCCGGGGAATACGACGAGCAGTACTTC.

As regards this clone: A read error is the likely source, as a far larger clone sits one nucleotide away. Within the sample, other DNA sequences also encode this same CDR3. This chain uses TRBV7-9 with TRBJ1-1; possible D gene TRBD1, 5 bases. The CDR3 is made up of 15 amino acids. The V gene's germline CDR1 is SEHNR and CDR2 FQNEAQ (reference sequence). The V end was cut by 5 bases, the J end by 2 bases, with 15 bases between. CDR3 amino acids: CASSASGDGNTEAFF. The CDR3, as DNA: TGTGCCAGCAGCGCAAGCGGGGACGGTAACACTGAAGCTTTCTTT.